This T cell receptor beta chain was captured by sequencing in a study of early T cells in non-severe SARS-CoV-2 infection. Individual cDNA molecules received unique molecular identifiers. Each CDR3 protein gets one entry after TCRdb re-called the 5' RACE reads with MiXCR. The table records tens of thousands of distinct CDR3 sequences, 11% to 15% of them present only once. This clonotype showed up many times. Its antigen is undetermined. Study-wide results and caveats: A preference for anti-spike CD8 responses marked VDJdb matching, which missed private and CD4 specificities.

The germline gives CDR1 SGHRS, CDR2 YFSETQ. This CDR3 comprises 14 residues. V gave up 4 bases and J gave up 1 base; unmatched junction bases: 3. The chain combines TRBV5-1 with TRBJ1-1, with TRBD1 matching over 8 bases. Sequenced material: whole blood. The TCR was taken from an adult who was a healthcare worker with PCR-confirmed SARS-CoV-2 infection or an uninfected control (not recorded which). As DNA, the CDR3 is TGCGCCAGCAGCCCGGACAGGGCGAACACTGAAGCTTTCTTT. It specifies CASSPDRANTEAFF.